This entry features one TCR beta chain sequence. The antigen remains unidentified. With 60 Vbeta and 13 Jbeta primers, the PCR was carried out. Only in-frame clones appear in the TCRdb table, and some are missing; sequencing was by immunoSEQ multiplex PCR. The sample has 150,000 to 200,000 clones, around 80% seen once; the top ten hold about 1%. Nominally healthy donors were sampled, though unrecorded immune exposures were likely. These data originate in a study of cytomegalovirus exposure and HLA in healthy donors. The overall study: A prior study identified 110 million or so unique TCR beta sequences from some 180 million T cells.

Study-wide findings and caveats: A later examination showed that TCR association rates differed by HLA locus, with DRB1 most and HLA-C fewest. About 87% or about 30% of the time was how often most TCR beta V segments were productive, according to an earlier analysis.

Sequences were obtained from PBMCs. This clonotype originated in a woman between 35 and 50 years old in good health and CMV-seronegative.

The CDR3 sequence is CASSVGGEGGSYEQYF. The CDR3 DNA sequence: TGTGCCAGCAGCGTAGGAGGGGAGGGGGGTTCCTACGAGCAGTACTTC. V usage is TRBV9 and J usage is TRBJ2-7, with a tentative D call TRBD2 (7 bases). The CDR3 consists of 16 residues. Trimming removed 0 bases from V and 1 base from J, with 14 bases in between. Germline CDR1 is SGDLS and CDR2 is YYNGEE.